Listed below are T cell receptor beta chains from one sample, sequenced in a study of blood T cell repertoires in COVID-19. Repertoires were generated with immunoSEQ multiplex PCR, while TCRdb's copy carries only in-frame clones and drops some. Of around 31,000 clones in the sample, roughly 89% are singletons; the top ten hold roughly 28%. The specimen was peripheral blood. Source of these receptors: an elderly man with acute or convalescent COVID-19. The CDR3 runs from the conserved cysteine through the conserved F or W. The order of the fields is clone size, J gene, V gene, D gene, CDR3 DNA, CDR3 protein. D genes are given only for firm matches. Expanded clones get a size class; other rows say once, few or many, or leave the size out.

>.|TRBJ2-5|TRBV7-9|.
TGTGCCAGCAGCTTAGCGTTCGGTGGGGGAGGAGAGACCCAGTACTTC
CASSLAFGGGGETQYF
>once|TRBJ1-2|TRBV13|.
TGTGCCAGCGTGGGATCAGGGTCTGGGCTTTATGGCTACACCTTC
CASVGSGSGLYGYTF
>.|TRBJ2-7|TRBV6-4|.
TGTGCCAGCAGTGAAGTGGGGGGGGCGAGGAGATACTCCTACGAGCAGTACTTC
CASSEVGGARRYSYEQYF
>.|TRBJ1-5|TRBV28|.
TGTGCCAGCATCTCCCCCGTTATTAGCAATCAGCCCCAGCATTTT
CASISPVISNQPQHF
>.|TRBJ2-6|TRBV5-6|.
TGTGCCAGCAGCTTGGACTATTCTGGGGCCAACGTCCTGACTTTC
CASSLDYSGANVLTF
>.|TRBJ2-7|TRBV28|.
TGTGCCAGCAGTCCTCCGGGACACTCATACGAGCAGTACTTC
CASSPPGHSYEQYF
>.|TRBJ2-1|TRBV10-3|TRBD2
TGTGCCATCAGTGAGGGACTAGAAAATGAGCAGTTCTTC
CAISEGLENEQFF
>.|TRBJ2-5|TRBV28|TRBD2
TGTGCCAGCAGTCCCGGGACTAGCGGGAGGGAGACCCAGTACTTC
CASSPGTSGRETQYF
>.|TRBJ2-1|TRBV19|.
TGTGCCAGTACCAACAGGGATCGCTCCTACAATGAGCAGTTCTTC
CASTNRDRSYNEQFF
>.|TRBJ2-3|TRBV28|TRBD2
TGTGCCAGCATTGGGAGGGGCACAGATACGCAGTATTTT
CASIGRGTDTQYF
>.|TRBJ2-2|TRBV2|TRBD2
TGTGCCAGCAGAACTAGCGGGAGTTCTAGGGAGCTGTTTTTT
CASRTSGSSRELFF
>.|TRBJ1-3|TRBV15|.
TGTGCCACCAGCAGAGATCCCCAGGGTGGAAACACCATATATTTT
CATSRDPQGGNTIYF
>.|TRBJ2-2|TRBV9|.
TGTGCCAGCAGCGCGAGTTCGAACACCGGGGAGCTGTTTTTT
CASSASSNTGELFF
>few|TRBJ2-2|TRBV5-1|.
TGCGCCAGCAGGGTTGGAACAGGGAACACCGGGGAGCTGTTTTTT
CASRVGTGNTGELFF
>.|TRBJ1-1|TRBV2|.
TGTGCCAGTGCGATCCAACGAGGAGCTTTCTTT
CASAIQRGAFF
>.|TRBJ2-3|TRBV11-2|TRBD1
TGTGCCAGCAGCCCCCGACAGGGTAGCACAGATACGCAGTATTTT
CASSPRQGSTDTQYF
>.|TRBJ1-2|TRBV5-4|.
TGTGCCAGCAGCTCACAGGGTGACTATGGCTACACCTTC
CASSSQGDYGYTF
>.|TRBJ2-2|TRBV4-2|TRBD2
TGTGCCAGCAGCCAAGAATATAGCGGGAGCGCGAACACCGGGGAGCTGTTTTTT
CASSQEYSGSANTGELFF
>once|TRBJ1-5|TRBV9|.
TGTGCCAGCAGCGCCGACCCGGGGGGGAATCAGCCCCAGCATTTT
CASSADPGGNQPQHF
>.|TRBJ1-1|TRBV9|.
TGTGCCAGCCGGCCACAGGGAAAGGGAGACACTGAAGCTTTCTTT
CASRPQGKGDTEAFF
>few|TRBJ1-2|TRBV2|TRBD1
TGTGCCAGCAGGCCGACAGGGGCCCCCGAGGGCTACACCTTC
CASRPTGAPEGYTF
>.|TRBJ1-3|TRBV18|.
TGTGCCAGCTCACGAGCGGACGGAGGAAACACCATATATTTT
CASSRADGGNTIYF
>.|TRBJ2-2|TRBV11-2|TRBD1
TGTGCCAGCAGCAGAGACAGGGGATATACCGGGGAGCTGTTTTTT
CASSRDRGYTGELFF
>.|TRBJ2-3|TRBV11-2|.
TGTGCCAGCAGCCTAACAGATACGCAGTATTTT
CASSLTDTQYF
>.|TRBJ2-5|TRBV4-1|TRBD1
TGCGCCAGCAGTAGGGGGCCCAGGGAGACCCAGTACTTC
CASSRGPRETQYF
>.|TRBJ1-1|TRBV10-3|.
TGTGCCATCAGTGAGAGCATGAACACTGAAGCTTTCTTT
CAISESMNTEAFF
>.|TRBJ1-2|TRBV24-1|.
TGTGCCACCAGTGGGCTAGACAGGCACTATGGCTACACCTTC
CATSGLDRHYGYTF
>.|TRBJ2-5|TRBV30|.
TGTGCCTGGAGTTCAGGGGCCCTCGGGGAGACCCAGTACTTC
CAWSSGALGETQYF
>.|TRBJ2-7|TRBV6-5|.
TGTGCCAGCAGCCCCGCCTCAGGGTCCTACGAGCAGTACTTC
CASSPASGSYEQYF
>.|TRBJ2-7|TRBV6-5|.
TGTGCCAGCAGTATTACTCTAGGACACGGCTACGAGCAGTACTTC
CASSITLGHGYEQYF